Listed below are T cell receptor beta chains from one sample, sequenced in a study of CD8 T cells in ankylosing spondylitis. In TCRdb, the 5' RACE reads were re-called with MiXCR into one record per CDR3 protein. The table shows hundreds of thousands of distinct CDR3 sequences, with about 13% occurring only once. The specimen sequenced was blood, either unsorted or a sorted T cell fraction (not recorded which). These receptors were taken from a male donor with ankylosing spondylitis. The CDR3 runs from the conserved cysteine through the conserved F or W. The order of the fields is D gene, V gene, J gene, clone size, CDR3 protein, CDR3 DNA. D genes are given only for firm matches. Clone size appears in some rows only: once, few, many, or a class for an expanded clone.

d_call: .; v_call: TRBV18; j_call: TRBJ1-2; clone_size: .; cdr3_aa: CASSPDGATGDYGYTF; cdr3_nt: TGTGCCAGCTCACCAGACGGGGCGACGGGGGACTATGGCTACACCTTC
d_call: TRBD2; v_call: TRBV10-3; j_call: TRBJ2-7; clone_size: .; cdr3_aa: CAISAAGQRTSGAYEQYF; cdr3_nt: TGTGCCATCAGTGCCGCGGGACAGCGGACTAGCGGGGCCTACGAGCAGTACTTC
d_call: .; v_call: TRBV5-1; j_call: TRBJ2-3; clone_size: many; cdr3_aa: CASIGQTSTDTQYF; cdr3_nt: TGCGCCAGCATAGGACAGACTAGCACAGATACGCAGTATTTT
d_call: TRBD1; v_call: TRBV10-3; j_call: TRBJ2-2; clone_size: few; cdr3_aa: CAISGQGRTGELFF; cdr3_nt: TGTGCCATCAGCGGACAGGGTCGAACCGGGGAGCTGTTTTTT
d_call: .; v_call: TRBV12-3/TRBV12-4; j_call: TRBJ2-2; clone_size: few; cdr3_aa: CASSPDRTGELFF; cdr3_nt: TGTGCCAGCAGTCCCGACAGAACCGGGGAGCTGTTTTTT
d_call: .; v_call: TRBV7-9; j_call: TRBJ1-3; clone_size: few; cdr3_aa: CAGDPSSGNTIYF; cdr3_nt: TGTGCTGGCGACCCCAGCTCTGGAAACACCATATATTTT
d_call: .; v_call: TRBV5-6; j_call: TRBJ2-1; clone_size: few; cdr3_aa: CASSLEQTSYNEQFF; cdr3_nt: TGTGCCAGCAGCTTGGAGCAGACCTCCTACAATGAGCAGTTCTTC
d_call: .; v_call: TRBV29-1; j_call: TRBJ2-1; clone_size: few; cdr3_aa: CSVTRGSSYNEQFF; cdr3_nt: TGCAGCGTTACTAGGGGGAGCTCCTACAATGAGCAGTTCTTC
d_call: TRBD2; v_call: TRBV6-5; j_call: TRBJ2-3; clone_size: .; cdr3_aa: CASSYIVSGRDTQYF; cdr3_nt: TGTGCCAGCAGTTACATTGTTAGCGGGAGGGATACGCAGTATTTT
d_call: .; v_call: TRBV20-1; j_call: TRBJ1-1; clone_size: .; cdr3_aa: CSAPPEATAGGSEAFF; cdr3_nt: TGCAGTGCCCCCCCCGAGGCGACAGCAGGAGGGTCTGAAGCTTTCTTT
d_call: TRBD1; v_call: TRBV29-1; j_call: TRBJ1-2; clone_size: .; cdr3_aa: CSVSPGTGVQYGYTF; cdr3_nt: TGCAGCGTGAGTCCCGGGACAGGGGTACAGTATGGCTACACCTTC
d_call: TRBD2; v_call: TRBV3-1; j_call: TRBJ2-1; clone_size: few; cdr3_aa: CASSQDWGTSGRSEQFF; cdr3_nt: TGTGCCAGCAGCCAAGATTGGGGGACTAGCGGGAGAAGTGAGCAGTTCTTC
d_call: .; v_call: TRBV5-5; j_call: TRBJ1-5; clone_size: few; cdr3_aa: CASSLIPETNQPQHF; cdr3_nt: TGTGCCAGCAGCTTGATCCCAGAAACTAATCAGCCCCAGCATTTT
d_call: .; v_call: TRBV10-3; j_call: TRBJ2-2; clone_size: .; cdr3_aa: CAIKPGPELGELFF; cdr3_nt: TGTGCCATCAAGCCGGGACCCGAGCTTGGGGAGCTGTTTTTT
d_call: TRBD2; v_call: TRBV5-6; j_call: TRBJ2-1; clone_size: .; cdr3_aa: CASSLDPAGGVRDEQFF; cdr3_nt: TGTGCCAGCAGCTTGGATCCAGCGGGGGGCGTAAGGGATGAGCAGTTCTTC
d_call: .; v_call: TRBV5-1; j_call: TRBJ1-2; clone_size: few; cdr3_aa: CASSLEGSAYGYTF; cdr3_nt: TGCGCCAGCAGCTTGGAGGGTTCGGCCTATGGCTACACCTTC
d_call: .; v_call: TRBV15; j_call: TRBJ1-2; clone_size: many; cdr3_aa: CATSSRRGTIYTF; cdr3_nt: TGTGCCACCAGCTCCCGTCGTGGGACCATCTACACCTTC
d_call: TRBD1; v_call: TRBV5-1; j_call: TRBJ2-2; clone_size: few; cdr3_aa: CASSPTGRRTGELFF; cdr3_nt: TGCGCCAGCAGCCCGACAGGGCGTAGGACCGGGGAGCTGTTTTTT
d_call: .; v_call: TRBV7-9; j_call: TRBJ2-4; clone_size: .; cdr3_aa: CASSSTLVAKNIQYF; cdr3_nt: TGTGCCAGCAGCTCAACGTTGGTAGCCAAAAACATTCAGTACTTC
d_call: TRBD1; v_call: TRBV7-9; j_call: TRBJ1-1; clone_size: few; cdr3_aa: CASSPKGAGGTEAFF; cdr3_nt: TGTGCCAGCAGCCCAAAAGGGGCAGGGGGGACTGAAGCTTTCTTT
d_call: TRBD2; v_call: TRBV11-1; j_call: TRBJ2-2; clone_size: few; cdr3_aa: CASSKGLAGSVGTGELFF; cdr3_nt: TGTGCCAGCAGCAAGGGACTAGCGGGATCGGTTGGCACCGGGGAGCTGTTTTTT
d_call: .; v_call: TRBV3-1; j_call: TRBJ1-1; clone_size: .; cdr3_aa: CASSQVPARAFF; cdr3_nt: TGTGCCAGCAGCCAAGTCCCCGCGCGAGCTTTCTTT
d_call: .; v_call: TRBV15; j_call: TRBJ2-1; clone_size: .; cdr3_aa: CATSRGRDSGYNEQFF; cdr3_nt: TGTGCCACCAGCAGAGGCCGCGACAGCGGTTACAATGAGCAGTTCTTC
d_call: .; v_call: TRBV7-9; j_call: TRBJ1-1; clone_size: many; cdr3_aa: CASSLEVGRYTEAFF; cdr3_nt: TGTGCCAGCAGCTTAGAGGTAGGACGGTACACTGAAGCTTTCTTT
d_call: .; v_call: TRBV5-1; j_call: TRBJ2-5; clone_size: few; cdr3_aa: CASSLVPGETQYF; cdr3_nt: TGCGCCAGCAGCTTGGTCCCTGGAGAGACCCAGTACTTC
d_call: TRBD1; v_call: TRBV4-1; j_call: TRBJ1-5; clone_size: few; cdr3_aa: CASSKNLGQGTDNQPQHF; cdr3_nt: TGCGCCAGCAGCAAGAACTTGGGACAGGGAACGGACAATCAGCCCCAGCATTTT
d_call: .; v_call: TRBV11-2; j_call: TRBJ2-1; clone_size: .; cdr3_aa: CASSPGFRGEQFF; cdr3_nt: TGTGCCAGCAGCCCCGGCTTCAGGGGTGAGCAGTTCTTC
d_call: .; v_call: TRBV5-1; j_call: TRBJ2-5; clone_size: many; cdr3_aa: CASSPGDGTETQYF; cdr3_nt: TGCGCCAGCAGTCCCGGAGATGGTACGGAGACCCAGTACTTC
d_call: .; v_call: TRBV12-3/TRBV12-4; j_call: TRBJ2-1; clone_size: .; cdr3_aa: CASSLGGANYNEQFF; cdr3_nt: TGTGCCAGCAGCCTAGGGGGGGCTAACTACAATGAGCAGTTCTTC
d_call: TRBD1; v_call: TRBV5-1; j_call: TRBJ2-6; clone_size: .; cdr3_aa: CASSLGGTGFSGANVLTF; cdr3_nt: TGCGCCAGCAGCTTGGGTGGGACAGGCTTCTCTGGGGCCAACGTCCTGACTTTC
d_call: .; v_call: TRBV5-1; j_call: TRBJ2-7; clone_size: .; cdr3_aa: CASAPHPDINPPSSYEQYF; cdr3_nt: TGCGCCAGCGCCCCCCACCCCGACATAAACCCTCCCTCCTCCTACGAGCAGTACTTC
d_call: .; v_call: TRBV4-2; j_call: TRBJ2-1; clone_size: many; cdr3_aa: CASSQEGARISYEQFF; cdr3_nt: TGTGCCAGCAGCCAAGAGGGGGCCAGGATTTCGTATGAGCAGTTCTTC
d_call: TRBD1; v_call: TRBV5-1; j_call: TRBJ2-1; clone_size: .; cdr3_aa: CASSFDRAANEQFF; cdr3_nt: TGCGCCAGCAGCTTTGACAGGGCGGCCAATGAGCAGTTCTTC
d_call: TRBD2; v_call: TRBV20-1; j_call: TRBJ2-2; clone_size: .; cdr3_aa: CSATDPTSGRTGELFF; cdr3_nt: TGCAGTGCTACTGACCCAACTAGCGGACGCACCGGGGAGCTGTTTTTT
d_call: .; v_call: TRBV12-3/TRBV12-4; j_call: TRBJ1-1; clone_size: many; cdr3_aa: CASRDRGTTEAFF; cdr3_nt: TGTGCCAGCAGAGACCGGGGGACCACTGAAGCTTTCTTT
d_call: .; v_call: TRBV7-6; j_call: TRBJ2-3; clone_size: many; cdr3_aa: CASSRIGNSADTQYF; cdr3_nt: TGTGCCAGCAGCCGCATCGGGAATAGTGCAGATACGCAGTATTTT
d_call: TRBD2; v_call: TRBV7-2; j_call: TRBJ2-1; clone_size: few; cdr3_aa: CASSLVAGVSYNEQFF; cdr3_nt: TGTGCCAGCAGCTTAGTGGCGGGAGTTTCCTACAATGAGCAGTTCTTC
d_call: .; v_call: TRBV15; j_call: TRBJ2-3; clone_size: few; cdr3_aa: CATSRGETALSTDTQYF; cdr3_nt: TGTGCCACCAGCAGAGGGGAGACCGCGCTCAGCACAGATACGCAGTATTTT
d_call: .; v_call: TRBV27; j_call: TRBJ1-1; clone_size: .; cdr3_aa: CASSLWGSSTEAFF; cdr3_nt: TGTGCCAGCAGTTTATGGGGTTCTAGCACTGAAGCTTTCTTT
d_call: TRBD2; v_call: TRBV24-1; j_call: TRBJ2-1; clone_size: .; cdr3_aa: CATSDLSGSSYNEQFF; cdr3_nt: TGTGCCACCAGTGACCTCAGCGGGAGCTCCTACAATGAGCAGTTCTTC
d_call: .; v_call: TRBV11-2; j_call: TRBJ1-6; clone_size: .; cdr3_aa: CAHAPDSNSPLHF; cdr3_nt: TGTGCCCACGCTCCGGACAGTAATTCACCCCTCCACTTT
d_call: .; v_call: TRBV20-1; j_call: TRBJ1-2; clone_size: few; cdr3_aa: CSASHVRGPLHNYGYTF; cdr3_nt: TGCAGTGCTAGTCATGTGCGGGGGCCTCTTCATAACTATGGCTACACCTTC
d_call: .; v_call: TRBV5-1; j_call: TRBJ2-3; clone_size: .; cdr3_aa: CASSSLPRPLTDTQYF; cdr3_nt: TGCGCCAGCAGCTCTTTACCCCGGCCCCTTACAGATACGCAGTATTTT
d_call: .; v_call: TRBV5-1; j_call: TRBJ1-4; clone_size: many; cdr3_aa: CASTIFGTPTNEKLFF; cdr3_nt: TGCGCCAGCACCATCTTTGGGACACCAACTAATGAAAAACTGTTTTTT
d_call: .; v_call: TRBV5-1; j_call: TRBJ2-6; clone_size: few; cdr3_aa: CASSLLGFSSGANVLTF; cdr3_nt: TGCGCCAGCAGCTTGTTGGGATTTTCCTCCGGGGCCAACGTCCTGACTTTC
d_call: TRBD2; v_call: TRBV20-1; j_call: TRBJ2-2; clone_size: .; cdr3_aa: CSARDRMLAGHGELFF; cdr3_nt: TGCAGTGCTAGAGATCGTATGTTAGCGGGCCACGGGGAGCTGTTTTTT